This TCR beta chain was obtained from a study of CD8+CD57+ T cells in acquired aplastic anemia. Looking at the study overall: Sorted CD4+ and CD8+ cells yielded DNA averaging approximately 3 ug. Healthy donor sequencing depth: some 10 million CD4+, under 12 million CD8+ reads.

For this clonotype: The antigen is not known.

Genomic DNA, serving as template, underwent TCR beta VDJ and CDR3 profiling. TCRdb re-derived calls from the reads in MiXCR, one entry per CDR3 protein. The sample consists of fewer than 200,000 distinct CDR3 sequences, around 40% of them appearing once. The CDR3 length is 14 residues. V dropped 1 base and J dropped 5 bases, with 11 bases sitting between them. CDR1 and CDR2 from the germline V gene are SGHTA and FQGNSA. Regarding the study as a whole: Patients and controls shared 25 to 30 CD8+ CDR3 sequences, highly expressed in patients. CD8+ Simpson's diversity showed no significant patient-control difference.

This sequence originates from a human donor in good health. The J gene is TRBJ1-1, the V gene TRBV7-2; D gene ambiguous. The sample comprised sorted CD4+, CD8+, or CD8+CD57+ T cells (not recorded which) from PBMCs. The CDR3 DNA is TGTGCCAGCAGCTTAGAAGCACACGGGACTGAAGCTTTCTTT. Its protein is CASSLEAHGTEAFF.